This T cell receptor (beta chain) was found in a study of long-term antiretroviral therapy in people with HIV. Study-wide background: Of all samples, the earliest predate the 2015 immediate-ART recommendation by about a decade. Study observations and caveats: HIV repertoire CDR3 lengths ranged less widely than those of controls. Documentation of ART adherence, viral resistance or therapy changes was absent.

Each participant with HIV received care in the United States. The germline V gene has CDR1 MNHEY and CDR2 SVGAGI. Trimming removed 7 bases at V and 5 bases at J, with 9 bases between. The CDR3 runs 11 residues. It was version v3.0 of the immunoSEQ assay that was run at survey level. Some clones are missing from TCRdb's copy, which holds only in-frame ones; the method was immunoSEQ multiplex PCR. The data show 35,000 or so clones, around 94% seen once. As concerns this clone: Its specificity is not known.

The chain uses TRBV6-5 and TRBJ2-7, with D maybe TRBD2 (5 bases). Specimen: unsorted PBMCs, collected 4.1 years after starting antiretroviral therapy. This TCR came from a woman between 50 and 59 years old with HIV. CDR3 protein: CASIGLDEQYF. In nucleotides, the CDR3 is TGTGCCAGCATTGGACTTGACGAGCAGTACTTC.